This T cell receptor (beta chain) stems from a study of radiotherapy plus CTLA-4 blockade in lung cancer. Study results and limitations: Radiotherapy plus ipilimumab was followed by expansion in blood of tumor-derived TCR clones.

Turning to this clone: What it recognizes is unknown.

Sequencing used immunoSEQ multiplex PCR; TCRdb keeps in-frame clones, though not all of them. The sample has more than 25,000 clones; over 75% are singletons. Trimming shortened V by 1 base and J by 3 bases, and 13 bases separated the two germline ends. Germline V gene data show CDR1 as SGHRS and CDR2 as YFSETQ. The CDR3 runs to 15 residues. The receptor's source is a human donor with non-small cell lung cancer who had stable disease on radiotherapy plus ipilimumab. Sequenced material: peripheral blood, taken from a patient treated with radiotherapy plus ipilimumab. The chain has TRBV5-1 and TRBJ1-2, with D tentatively TRBD1 (5 bases). This CDR3 is CASSLSGKGDYGYTF. The CDR3 DNA follows: TGCGCCAGCAGCTTGTCAGGGAAGGGAGACTATGGCTACACCTTC.